This T cell receptor beta chain was sequenced in a study of cytomegalovirus exposure and HLA in healthy donors. With 60 Vbeta and 13 Jbeta primers, the PCR was carried out. Method: immunoSEQ multiplex PCR; TCRdb's copy keeps in-frame clones and lacks some. This table holds 100,000 to 140,000 clones, roughly 82% found once. Per the germline V gene, CDR1 is SGHKS and CDR2 is YYEKEE (reference sequence). The CDR3 has 15 amino acids. The trim removed 5 bases at V and 0 bases at J, leaving 8 bases unmatched. Study-level results: The authors enumerated under 200 TCR beta chains as linked to cytomegalovirus. HLA alleles were associated with 15,000 to 20,000 TCR beta sequences in a later analysis at 0.05 false discovery rate.

As for this clone: What it recognizes is unknown.

Sequencing was done on a sample of PBMCs. J is TRBJ2-7 and V is TRBV5-5; 7 bases map to TRBD2. This receptor was identified in a man younger than 40 in good health and CMV-seropositive. CDR3 DNA: TGTGCCAGCAGACCAGAAGCGGGAAGCTCCTACGAGCAGTACTTC. As protein: CASRPEAGSSYEQYF.